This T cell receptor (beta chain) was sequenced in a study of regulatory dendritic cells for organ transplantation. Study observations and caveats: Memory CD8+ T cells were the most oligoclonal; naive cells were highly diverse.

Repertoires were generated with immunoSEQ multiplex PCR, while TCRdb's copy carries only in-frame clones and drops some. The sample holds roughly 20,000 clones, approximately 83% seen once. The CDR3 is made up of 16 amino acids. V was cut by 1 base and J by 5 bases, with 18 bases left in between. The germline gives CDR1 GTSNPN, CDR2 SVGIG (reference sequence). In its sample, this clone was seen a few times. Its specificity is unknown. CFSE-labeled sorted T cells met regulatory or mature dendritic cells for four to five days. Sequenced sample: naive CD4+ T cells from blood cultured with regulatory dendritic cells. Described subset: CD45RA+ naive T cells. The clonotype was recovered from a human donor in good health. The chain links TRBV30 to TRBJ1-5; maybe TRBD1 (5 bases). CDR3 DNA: TGTGCCTGGAGTGGCCCACGGACACTAGTAGATCAGCCCCAGCATTTT. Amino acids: CAWSGPRTLVDQPQHF.